These 21 T cell receptor beta chains originate from one sample sequenced in a study of blood T cell repertoires in COVID-19. Assay: immunoSEQ multiplex PCR; the TCRdb copy retains only in-frame clones and omits some. This sample has some 240,000 clones, with 70% to 90% found just once. The specimen was peripheral blood. These receptors originate from a woman in her 70s with COVID-19, enrolled during active disease.

This clone was counted only a few times. The J gene is TRBJ1-1, the V gene TRBV4-3, with D possibly matching TRBD1 (6 bases). Germline V CDR1 and CDR2: LGHNA, YSLEER. The CDR3 is made up of 20 amino acids. V was pared by 1 base and J by 1 base, with 25 bases between. CDR3 sequence reads: CASSQGPLNHRAPSNTEAFF. The CDR3 DNA reads TGCGCCAGCAGCCAAGGCCCTCTTAATCACAGGGCCCCCTCGAACACTGAAGCTTTCTTT.

A remark on this clone: A junction boundary mismatches the germline segment, possibly from a read error. This chain joins TRBV6-2 or TRBV6-3 and TRBJ1-1; 7 bases are a match to TRBD1. Germline CDR1 is MNHEY and CDR2 is SVGEGT. The CDR3 consists of 16 residues. CDR3 bases: TGTGCCAGCAGTGCCCCGGGACAGCTCATGAACACTGAAGCTTCCTTT. Encoded protein: CASSAPGQLMNTEASF.

The CDR3 loop is CASSLDPGGTKNIQYF. The DNA for the CDR3 is TGTGCCAGCAGCTTGGACCCCGGGGGAACCAAAAACATTCAGTACTTC. The rearrangement joins TRBV5-4 to TRBJ2-4; D is perhaps TRBD2 (6 bases). This CDR3 region has 16 residues. The germline CDR1 and CDR2 sequences are SGHNT and YYREEE (reference sequence). V lost 0 bases and J 2 bases, leaving 12 bases between the germline ends.

The chain employs TRBV19 and TRBJ1-1; TRBD1 matches at 8 bases. Germline assignment: CDR1 LNHDA and CDR2 SQIVND (reference sequence). The CDR3 is 15 amino acids. The ends lost 4 bases at V and 2 bases at J; junction bases unmatched: 6. The CDR3 nucleotides read TGTGCCAGTAGTAGCCAGACAGGGGCAAACACTGAAGCTTTCTTT. Its translation is CASSSQTGANTEAFF.

This chain joins TRBV9 and TRBJ2-2, with unresolved D. V shed 0 bases and J shed 2 bases, with 5 bases lying between them. Germline CDR1 reads SGDLS; CDR2 reads YYNGEE. CDR3 length: 14 amino acids. The CDR3 is CASSVEQNTGELFF. The CDR3 DNA reads TGTGCCAGCAGCGTAGAACAAAACACCGGGGAGCTGTTTTTT.

The chain recombines TRBV5-1 with TRBJ2-5, with TRBD1 identical over 8 bases. Germline CDR1 SGHRS, CDR2 YFSETQ. Trimming cost V 1 base and J 7 bases; bases outside gene matches: 9. The CDR3 is 15 residues long. The CDR3 nucleotides are TGCGCCAGCAGCTTGCAGGGGGCGAAGGGCGGGACCCAGTACTTC. It yields the protein CASSLQGAKGGTQYF.

This sequence joins TRBV12-3 or TRBV12-4 and TRBJ1-2; 7 bases align to TRBD1. The CDR3 loop spans 11 amino acids. V trimming: 6 bases; J trimming: 6 bases; junction bases outside the gene matches: 1. The CDR3 protein is CASRQGDGYTF. The DNA for the CDR3 is TGTGCCAGCAGGCAGGGGGATGGCTACACCTTC.

The chain has TRBV11-2 and TRBJ2-3; 9 bases are shared with TRBD1. The J segment lost 4 bases and the V segment lost 5 bases, leaving 10 bases of the junction unmatched. This CDR3 is 16 amino acids long. Germline CDR1 and CDR2: SGHAT and FQNNGV. The CDR3 is CASSIPGQGAADTQYF. The CDR3 coding sequence is TGTGCCAGCAGCATTCCGGGACAGGGTGCGGCAGATACGCAGTATTTT.

The chain carries TRBV7-9 and TRBJ2-5; D is unclear. In germline, CDR1 is SEHNR, CDR2 FQNEAQ (reference sequence). This CDR3 has 14 residues. Trimming removed 2 bases from V and 2 bases from J, with 9 bases in between. The CDR3 spells CASSLKLVQETQYF. The CDR3 nucleotides are TGTGCCAGCAGCTTAAAACTGGTGCAAGAGACCCAGTACTTC.

This clone came up once. The chain has TRBV7-2 and TRBJ1-1; 7 bases match TRBD1. Germline CDR1 reads SGHTA; CDR2 reads FQGNSA. The J segment lost 4 bases and the V segment lost 4 bases, leaving 6 bases of the junction unmatched. This CDR3 is 14 amino acids long. The CDR3 sequence is CASSSTGSTTEAFF. The CDR3 coding sequence is TGTGCCAGCAGCTCGACAGGGTCCACCACTGAAGCTTTCTTT.

The chain has TRBV14 and TRBJ1-1; TRBD1 might be the D (5 bases). Trimming stripped 4 bases from V and 5 bases from J, with 17 bases between. Germline CDR1 is SGHDN and CDR2 is FVKESK. CDR3 length equals 15 residues. The DNA for the CDR3 is TGTGCCAGCAGCCCGGGGGGGGGTATGAGAACTGAAGCTTTCTTT. Translation: CASSPGGGMRTEAFF.

J is TRBJ2-3 and V is TRBV4-3; no clear D. Germline loops: CDR1 LGHNA, CDR2 YSLEER. The V and J ends lost 0 bases and 4 bases respectively, with 5 bases between them. The CDR3 extends over 13 amino acids. The CDR3 DNA sequence: TGCGCCAGCAGCCAAGATTCAGCAGATACGCAGTATTTT. Residues: CASSQDSADTQYF.

This chain uses TRBV30 with TRBJ1-2, with 9 bases identical to TRBD1. Germline trimming cut 4 bases from V and 6 bases from J; bases unmatched to any gene: 9. The CDR3 totals 14 residues. Germline-derived CDR1 and CDR2 are GTSNPN and SVGIG (reference sequence). CDR3 sequence: CAWTQGARGNGYTF. For the CDR3, the DNA is TGTGCCTGGACACAGGGGGCGCGAGGGAATGGCTACACCTTC.

This chain connects TRBV18 to TRBJ1-1; 7 bases fit TRBD1. This CDR3 contains 17 residues. The V and J ends lost 2 bases and 0 bases, in that order; junction bases with no gene match: 9. The germline gives CDR1 KGHSH, CDR2 LQKENI. The CDR3 loop reads CASSPVPGGPMNTEAFF. The CDR3, as DNA: TGTGCCAGCTCACCAGTGCCAGGGGGTCCCATGAACACTGAAGCTTTCTTT.

This clone was seen just once. The chain employs TRBV24-1 and TRBJ2-7; 13 nucleotides match TRBD2. In germline, CDR1 is KGHDR, CDR2 SFDVKD. With V trimmed by 2 bases and J by 3 bases, 3 bases remained unmatched. The CDR3 extends over 16 amino acids. This chain's CDR3 is CATSDSRLAGGYEQYF. In DNA form, the CDR3 reads TGTGCCACCAGTGATTCGAGACTAGCGGGGGGCTACGAGCAGTACTTC.

This clone was detected only once. The chain recombines TRBV14 with TRBJ2-5, with 9 bases aligning to TRBD2. CDR1 is SGHDN and CDR2 is FVKESK in the germline V gene. This CDR3 is built from 16 residues. Losses at the gene ends were 5 bases for V and 5 bases for J; bases not matched to a gene: 12. The CDR3 region has the DNA TGTGCCAGCAGCAACGGAATAGCGGGAGCTTGGGAGACCCAGTACTTC. The encoded protein is CASSNGIAGAWETQYF.

The chain employs TRBV19 and TRBJ1-5; 9 nucleotides agree with TRBD1. V shed 4 bases, J shed 6 bases, and the junction held 7 bases outside the gene matches. CDR1 and CDR2 (germline): LNHDA, SQIVND (reference sequence). The CDR3 is 15 amino acids. The CDR3 nucleotides are TGTGCCAGTAGTAACGCGGGACAGGGTTCTCAGCCCCAGCATTTT. Translating gives CASSNAGQGSQPQHF.

Written as DNA, the CDR3 is TGCACCAGCAGCCAAGATGAAACTGAACTACGCTTTAGCCCAAATCAGCCCCAGCATTTT. Translation gives CTSSQDETELRFSPNQPQHF. The rearrangement uses TRBV1 and TRBJ1-5. TRBV1 is termed a pseudogene. The length of the CDR3 is 20 residues.

CDR3 coding DNA: TGTGCCAGCAGCTTAGGCAGGCCTAACTATGGCTACACCTTC. Protein product: CASSLGRPNYGYTF. This sequence joins TRBV7-2 and TRBJ1-2; no reliable D call. The germline gives CDR1 SGHTA, CDR2 FQGNSA. The CDR3 covers 14 residues. Trimming pared 1 base from V and 0 bases from J, leaving 6 bases between. Based on the CDR3 plus reference TRBV7-2 and TRBJ1-2, the full variable domain is GAGVSQSPSNKVTEKGKDVELRCDPISGHTALYWYRQSLGQGLEFLIYFQGNSAPDKSGLPSDRFSAERTGGSVSTLTIQRTQQEDSAVYLCASSLGRPNYGYTFGSGTRLTVV.

The chain couples TRBV6-2 or TRBV6-3 to TRBJ2-1, with a tentative D call TRBD2 (7 bases). Looked up from germline, CDR1 is MNHEY and CDR2 is SVGEGT. The length of the CDR3 is 16 residues. The ends were cut back, 5 bases at V and 8 bases at J, with 22 bases in the middle. The CDR3 DNA reads as TGTGCCAGCAGTATTACGGGGGGCGACGGACTCCATGAGCAGTTCTTC. Protein: CASSITGGDGLHEQFF.

The DNA of the CDR3 is TGTGCCAGCAGCCAAGATTGGGGGGGGACTGGCTACACCTTC. Amino acid sequence: CASSQDWGGTGYTF. The chain is built from TRBV3-1 (or the pseudogene TRBV3-2) and TRBJ1-2, with TRBD1 as a possible D gene (5 bases). CDR1 LGHDT and CDR2 YNNKEL come from the germline V gene (reference sequence). Between the trimmed V and J ends, which lost 0 bases and 7 bases, there was a span of 12 bases. This CDR3 has 14 amino acids.